Shown below are 13 T cell receptor beta chains from a single sample sequenced in a study of Tregs in tolerant kidney transplant recipients. Repertoires were generated with immunoSEQ multiplex PCR, while TCRdb's copy carries only in-frame clones and drops some. This sample has around 98,000 clones; over 85% occur once, and the top ten carry 0.46%. Sequencing used CD4+ T cells from blood, obtained before the transplant. The receptor source for this set is a human donor who received a combined kidney and bone marrow transplant.

The CDR3 is CASSIVHSGFF. The CDR3 coding sequence is TGTGCCAGTAGTATCGTTCATTCCGGTTTCTTT. The J gene is TRBJ1-1, the V gene TRBV19; no clear D gene. Trimming removed 3 bases at V and 13 bases at J, with 12 bases between. Germline CDR1 is LNHDA and CDR2 is SQIVND (reference sequence). The CDR3 extends over 11 amino acids. The variable domain in full, completed from reference TRBV19 and TRBJ1-1, reads DGGITQSPKYLFRKEGQNVTLSCEQNLNHDAMYWYRQDPGQGLRLIYYSQIVNDFQKGDIAEGYSVSREKKESFPLTVTSAQKNPTAFYLCASSIVHSGFFGQGTRLTVV.

The rearrangement links TRBV19 to TRBJ2-2, with D uncertain. Per germline, CDR1 LNHDA and CDR2 SQIVND (reference sequence). The CDR3 spans 15 residues. The V gene lost 4 bases and the J gene lost 0 bases, with 9 bases spanning the gap. DNA for the CDR3: TGTGCCAGTAGTACCGGAGCACCGAACACCGGGGAGCTGTTTTTT. Translated, it gives CASSTGAPNTGELFF.

This sequence joins TRBV4-1 and TRBJ2-2, with a weak D call TRBD1 (6 bases). Germline CDR1 is MGHRA and CDR2 is YSYEKL. This CDR3 is built from 15 residues. Trimming took off 4 bases at V and 4 bases at J, with 13 bases between the two ends. CDR3 sequence reads: CASSRGPRATGELFF. The CDR3 DNA reads as TGCGCCAGCAGCCGGGGGCCAAGAGCCACCGGGGAGCTGTTTTTT.

For the CDR3, the DNA is TGCGCCAGCAGCCAATGGACTAGCGAGTTCCAGTACTTC. Amino acid sequence: CASSQWTSEFQYF. The J gene is TRBJ2-7, the V gene TRBV4-1; 9 nucleotides align to TRBD2. From germline, CDR1 is MGHRA and CDR2 YSYEKL. Trimming took 2 bases from V and 10 from J; bases not matched to a gene: 6. CDR3 length: 13 amino acids.

The chain has TRBV5-1 and TRBJ1-6; 7 nucleotides agree with TRBD1. V was pared by 4 bases and J by 6 bases, with 10 bases of the junction left unmatched. Germline V gives CDR1 SGHRS, CDR2 YFSETQ. The CDR3 loop spans 16 amino acids. As DNA, the CDR3 is TGCGCCAGCAGCACCGCGAGGACAGGCTTTAATTCACCCCTCCACTTT. Its protein product is CASSTARTGFNSPLHF.

This clone was seen only a few times. The chain recombines TRBV11-3 with TRBJ1-3; D not certain. The ends were cut back, 1 base at V and 2 bases at J, with 12 bases in the middle. The CDR3 covers 16 residues. Germline assignment: CDR1 SGHNT and CDR2 YENEEA. The CDR3 region is CASSLGPLRAGNTIYF. Written as DNA, the CDR3 is TGTGCCAGCAGCTTAGGCCCCTTACGGGCTGGAAACACCATATATTTT.

The J gene is TRBJ1-1, the V gene TRBV18; D call uncertain. Per the germline V gene, CDR1 is KGHSH and CDR2 is LQKENI. CDR3 length: 17 residues. Trimming stripped 1 base from V and 1 base from J, with 16 bases between. CDR3 DNA sequence: TGTGCCAGCTCACCACGAATCCCCAGAGACACGAACACTGAAGCTTTCTTT. Its translation is CASSPRIPRDTNTEAFF.

In DNA form, the CDR3 reads TGTGCCAGCTCACCATCGGTCCCCGGGAGAGTTTATGGCTACACCTTC. Its protein product is CASSPSVPGRVYGYTF. The chain is built from TRBV18 and TRBJ1-2; D unresolved. With 2 bases removed from V and 5 bases from J, the gap between germline ends came to 18 bases. CDR3 length: 16 amino acids. Germline assignment: CDR1 KGHSH and CDR2 LQKENI.

As DNA, the CDR3 is TGTGCCAGCAGCCCCCCCCGGGTCGGGTCCCTCAATGAGCAGTTCTTC. Its translation: CASSPPRVGSLNEQFF. The chain carries TRBV5-4 and TRBJ2-1; no clear D gene. Trimming pared 4 bases from V and 6 bases from J, leaving 20 bases between. CDR1 and CDR2 from the germline V gene are SGHNT and YYREEE (reference sequence). CDR3 size: 16 residues.

This clone has a single count. The gene calls are TRBV6-1 and TRBJ1-2; D is perhaps TRBD1 (6 bases). The CDR3 is made up of 13 amino acids. Germline V lookup: CDR1 MNHNS, CDR2 SASEGT. The V end was cut by 6 bases, the J end by 2 bases, with 10 bases between. CDR3: CASRLDRNYGYTF. Written as DNA, the CDR3 is TGTGCCAGCAGACTGGACAGAAACTATGGCTACACCTTC.

The chain recombines TRBV29-1 with TRBJ1-1; 8 bases are a match to TRBD1. The J segment lost 1 base and the V segment lost 5 bases, leaving 0 bases of the junction unmatched. CDR1 is SQVTM, CDR2 ANQGSEA, per germline. CDR3 size: 12 residues. The CDR3 nucleotides read TGCAGCGTTCAGGGGGCGAACACTGAAGCTTTCTTT. It codes for CSVQGANTEAFF.

The chain combines TRBV5-6 with TRBJ2-2; tentatively, D is TRBD2 (5 bases). Germline V gives CDR1 SGHDT, CDR2 YYEEEE. Trimming removed 0 bases at V and 0 bases at J, with 9 bases between. This CDR3 contains 16 residues. This CDR3 reads CASSLGETPNTGELFF. DNA for the CDR3: TGTGCCAGCAGCTTGGGGGAGACACCGAACACCGGGGAGCTGTTTTTT.

V is TRBV6-5 and J is TRBJ2-4; 8 nucleotides agree with TRBD2. The CDR3 length is 15 residues. V shed 6 bases and J 8 bases; nucleotides not matched to a gene: 12. Germline CDR1 and CDR2: MNHEY and SVGAGI. The CDR3: CASRRLAFDGDIQYF. The DNA for the CDR3 is TGTGCCAGCAGGAGACTAGCGTTCGATGGGGACATTCAGTACTTC.